This TCR beta chain is from a study of T cell responses to AZD1222 COVID-19 vaccine (dated by TCRdb to about 2021). Background for the entire study: AZD1222 recipients whose second dose came at about 4 weeks and those whose second dose came at about 12 weeks were combined into one group, since spike-specific TCR depth and breadth did not differ between the two schedules. Trial participants were enrolled by age into 18-55, 56-69 and 70-plus year subgroups, with roughly 160, 29 and 62 TCR-sequenced participants respectively. TCR sequencing was performed for some 250 trial participants, of whom about 200 were given two doses of AZD1222 and around 26 were given two doses of MenACWY control vaccine. Broader findings and caveats from the paper: A significant rise in spike-specific TCR breadth and depth was observed after two AZD1222 doses relative to day 0 and relative to MenACWY recipients. Because no samples from the day 14 peak response were available, repertoires could be characterized only after the peak T cell response. The vaccine-associated CD4 TCRs covered the entire spike protein, and the dominant responses fell in regions 160-218 and 743-854. Participants were mostly white British, with more females than males. The authors suggested clonal diversity may have been underestimated. In the small 56-69-year group, the increase in depth fell short of significance, most likely because of low power. Conclusions about previously exposed vaccinees are limited because only 6 or 7 AZD1222 recipients were SARS-CoV-2 seropositive at baseline. Nearly half of unique spike-specific TCRs reportedly recognized epitopes outside regions mutated in the B.1.351 and B.1.1.7 variants.

The CDR3 regions of human TCRbeta chains were analyzed by immunosequencing. The authors processed their data as follows. TCRs in the repertoires were compared against a reference library of SARS-CoV-2-specific TCRs that had been generated with the MIRA antigen-specificity platform. Breadth was defined as the fraction of unique TCRs that were SARS-CoV-2-associated. Depth was defined as the fraction of total T cells that were SARS-CoV-2-associated. Using the MIRA data, every spike-specific TCR was mapped to the spike region that the TCR reacted to and assigned to either a CD4 or a CD8 class. Log10-transformed breadth and depth values were compared by one-way ANOVA with Sidak's multiple comparisons tests. TCRdb retrieved this table from immuneACCESS and kept in-frame rearrangements only. Not all clones are present; in checked studies, unresolved V genes account for under half, and no reason is known for the remainder. V and J calls and clone size come straight from that table; D and trimming were deduced from the DNA. In this sample the table shows approximately 150,000 clones, 94% of which occur a single time. In total, the top ten clones hold over 1% of the sample.

The CDR3 goes from the cysteine to the phenylalanine over 13 residues. Only the CDR3 region is kept as DNA, spanning 39 bases read in frame from base 1. From the germline V gene (reference sequence), CDR1 is MNHEY and CDR2 is SMNVEV. From V the trimming removes 5 bases and from J it removes 8 bases, while the gene matches leave 8 bases of the junction unaccounted for. This clone was seen only a few times. The target of this receptor is not known. No much larger clonotype is one base removed from it; base qualities were not supplied. The sample's time point label, in plain terms: baseline before first vaccination. Samples from vaccinated people were obtained from the UK trials COV001 and COV002, which included a single-blind randomized controlled phase 2/3 trial of AZD1222 (ChAdOx1 nCoV-19) in healthy adults. For TCRbeta chain sequencing, PBMC samples were collected from trial participants at day 0 and at day 28 after the second dose.

This receptor was taken from an adult in good health. This sequence uses TRBV27 and TRBJ1-2; 7 central nucleotides agree with TRBD1. Sequenced here: peripheral blood, sampled on day 0 of AZD1222 vaccination. The CDR3 region: CASSPGQERGYTF. The nucleotides read TGTGCCAGCAGTCCCGGACAGGAGAGGGGCTACACCTTC.